The entry below describes one T cell receptor (beta chain). Its antigen is undetermined. The sample belongs to a study of vaccination effects on CD4 cells after COVID-19. Findings and caveats of the study: No early post-infection timepoints were available in the study, which also included few convalescent patients. Clones induced by infection and by vaccine showed marked clonal contraction late after vaccination.

This CDR3 spans 13 amino acids. Germline-derived CDR1 and CDR2 are SGDLS and YYNGEE. The V and J ends lost 2 bases and 7 bases respectively, with 9 bases between them. Method: immunoSEQ multiplex PCR; TCRdb's copy keeps in-frame clones and lacks some. The sample includes 70,000 to 95,000 clones, around four fifths seen only once; the top ten take about 1.2%. With the ViraFEST assay, the study expanded antigen-specific CD4+ T cells using viral peptide pools, then sequenced them. After more than 8 days in culture, the CD4+ T cells were isolated. Of the BNT162b2 and mRNA-1273 vaccines, participants received two doses of one or the other. Nucleocapsid antibody tests were negative, and the vaccine recipients had no prior SARS-CoV-2 infection.

V gene TRBV9 combines with J gene TRBJ2-2; the D is unclear. This receptor was identified in a human donor who received a COVID-19 vaccine. The input for sequencing was CD4+ T cells from PBMCs cultured with HCoV-OC43 spike peptides, taken after COVID-19 vaccination. Described subset: HCoV-OC43 spike overlapping peptide pool stimulation. The CDR3 loop is CASSVYPGGELFF. In DNA, the CDR3 is TGTGCCAGCAGCGTTTACCCTGGCGGGGAGCTGTTTTTT.